This TCR beta chain was recovered during a study of T cells of healthy individuals. In its sample, this clonotype was seen many times. CDR3 length: 14 amino acids. CDR1 is SGHNT, CDR2 YYREEE, per germline (reference sequence). Trimming pared 3 bases from V and 4 bases from J, leaving 14 bases between. TCRdb re-called the 5' RACE reads with MiXCR, one entry per CDR3 protein. The data contain tens of thousands of distinct CDR3 sequences, about 17% of them singletons. J is TRBJ2-7 and V is TRBV5-4; either TRBD1 or TRBD2 may fit D (6 bases each). The TCR sequence derives from a human donor in good health. The CDR3 loop is CASSSLGGSYEQYF. The CDR3 nucleotides read TGTGCCAGCAGCTCCTTGGGGGGCTCTTACGAGCAGTACTTC.